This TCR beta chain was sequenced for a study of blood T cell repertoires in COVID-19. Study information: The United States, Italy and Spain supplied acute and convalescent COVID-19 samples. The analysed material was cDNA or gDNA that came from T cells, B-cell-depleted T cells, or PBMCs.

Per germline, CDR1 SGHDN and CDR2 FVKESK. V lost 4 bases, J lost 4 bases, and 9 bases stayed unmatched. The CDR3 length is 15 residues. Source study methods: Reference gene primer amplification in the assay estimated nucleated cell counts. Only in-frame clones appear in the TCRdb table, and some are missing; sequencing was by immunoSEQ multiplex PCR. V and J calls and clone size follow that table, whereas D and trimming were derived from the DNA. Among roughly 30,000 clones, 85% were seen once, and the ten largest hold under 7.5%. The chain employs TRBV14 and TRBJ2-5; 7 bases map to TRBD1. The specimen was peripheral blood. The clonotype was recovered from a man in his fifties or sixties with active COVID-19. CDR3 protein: CASSPGTAARETQYF. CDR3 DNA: TGTGCCAGCAGCCCGGGGACAGCCGCCCGAGAGACCCAGTACTTC.